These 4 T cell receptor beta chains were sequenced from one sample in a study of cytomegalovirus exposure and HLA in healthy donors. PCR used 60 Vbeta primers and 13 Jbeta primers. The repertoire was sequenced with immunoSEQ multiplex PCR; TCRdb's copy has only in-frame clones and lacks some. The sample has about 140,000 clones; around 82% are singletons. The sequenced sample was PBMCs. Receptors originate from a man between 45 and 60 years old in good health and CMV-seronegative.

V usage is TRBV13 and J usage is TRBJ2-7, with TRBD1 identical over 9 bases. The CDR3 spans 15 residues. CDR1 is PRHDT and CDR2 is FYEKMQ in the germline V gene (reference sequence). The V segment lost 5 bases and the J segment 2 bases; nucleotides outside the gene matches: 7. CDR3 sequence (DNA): TGTGCCAGCAGCCCAGGACAGGGGCCGACCTACGAGCAGTACTTC. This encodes CASSPGQGPTYEQYF.

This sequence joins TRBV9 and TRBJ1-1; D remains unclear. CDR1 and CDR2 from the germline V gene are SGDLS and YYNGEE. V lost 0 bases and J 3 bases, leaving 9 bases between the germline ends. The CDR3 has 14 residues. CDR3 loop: CASSVAQRDTEAFF. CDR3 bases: TGTGCCAGCAGCGTAGCACAGAGGGACACTGAAGCTTTCTTT.

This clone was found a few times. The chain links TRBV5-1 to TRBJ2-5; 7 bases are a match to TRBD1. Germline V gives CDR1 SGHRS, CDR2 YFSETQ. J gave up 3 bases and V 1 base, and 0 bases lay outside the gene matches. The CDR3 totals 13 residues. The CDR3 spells CASSLTGEETQYF. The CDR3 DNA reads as TGCGCCAGCAGCTTGACAGGGGAAGAGACCCAGTACTTC.

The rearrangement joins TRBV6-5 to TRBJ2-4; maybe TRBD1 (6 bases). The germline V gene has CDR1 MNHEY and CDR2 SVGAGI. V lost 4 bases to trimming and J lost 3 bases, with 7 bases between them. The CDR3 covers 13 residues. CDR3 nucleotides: TGTGCCAGCAGTTTGGACAGCAAAAACATTCAGTACTTC. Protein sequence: CASSLDSKNIQYF.